The 7 T cell receptor beta chains below were found in one sample sequenced in a study of Ad26.COV2.S vaccination and SARS-CoV-2 variants. TCRdb's copy holds only in-frame clones and misses some; the assay was immunoSEQ multiplex PCR. The sample holds around 86,000 clones, 82% seen once. The material was peripheral blood, obtained after recovery from COVID-19. The receptor source for this set is a human donor who had recovered from COVID-19.

The CDR3 loop reads CASRGDRGGVTQYF. Written as DNA, the CDR3 is TGTGCCAGCAGAGGGGACAGGGGGGGGGTTACGCAGTATTTT. The chain carries TRBV25-1 and TRBJ2-3, with 11 bases that match TRBD1. With 6 bases clipped from V and 8 bases from J, the junction kept 7 bases outside the gene matches. CDR1 MGHDK and CDR2 SYGVNS come from the germline V gene. The CDR3 totals 14 residues.

The rearrangement links TRBV10-2 to TRBJ1-1; D is unclear. Trimming cost V 9 bases and J 7 bases, with 12 bases left between them. CDR3 length: 11 amino acids. CDR1 and CDR2 from the germline V gene are WSHSY and SAAADI. The CDR3 nucleotides read TGCGCCAGTAGAAACACCCGTGAAGCTTTCTTT. It yields the protein CASRNTREAFF.

J is TRBJ2-3 and V is TRBV13; 13 bases fit TRBD2. CDR3 size: 18 residues. Trimming at V came to 0 bases and at J to 4 bases, leaving 7 bases not matched to a gene. The V gene's germline CDR1 is PRHDT and CDR2 FYEKMQ (reference sequence). The CDR3 nucleotides are TGTGCCAGCAGCTTAGGAGTCTGGACTAGCGGGAGCCCAGATACGCAGTATTTT. This encodes CASSLGVWTSGSPDTQYF.

This clone was observed once. J is TRBJ1-5 and V is TRBV6-5, with 7 bases aligning to TRBD1. This CDR3 spans 15 amino acids. Germline-derived CDR1 and CDR2 are MNHEY and SVGAGI. Trimming took 0 bases from V and 6 from J; bases not matched to a gene: 5. CDR3 amino acids: CASSYSAGGTQPQHF. In nucleotides, the CDR3 is TGTGCCAGCAGTTACTCGGCAGGGGGGACTCAGCCCCAGCATTTT.

V and J are TRBV19 and TRBJ1-5; the D gene is possibly TRBD1 (5 bases). CDR3 size: 13 residues. Germline CDR1 reads LNHDA; CDR2 reads SQIVND (reference sequence). V dropped 7 bases and J dropped 2 bases, with 9 bases sitting between them. For the CDR3, the DNA is TGTGCCAGTACGGTGGGGGGCAATCAGCCCCAGCATTTT. This codes for CASTVGGNQPQHF.

The V call is TRBV11-2, the J call TRBJ1-1; D call uncertain. Germline CDR1 SGHAT, CDR2 FQNNGV. Trimming shortened V by 1 base and J by 1 base, and 10 bases separated the two germline ends. This CDR3 is 15 amino acids long. This CDR3 is CASSLVERRNTEAFF. Here the CDR3 DNA reads TGTGCCAGCAGCTTAGTCGAGAGGAGGAACACTGAAGCTTTCTTT.

The rearrangement uses TRBV12-3 or TRBV12-4 and TRBJ1-4; D might be TRBD1 (5 bases). The CDR3 is 13 residues long. Trimming pared 5 bases from V and 7 bases from J, leaving 11 bases between. In nucleotides, the CDR3 is TGTGCCAGCAGTCGCGGGGGTCCTGAAAAACTGTTTTTT. This encodes CASSRGGPEKLFF.